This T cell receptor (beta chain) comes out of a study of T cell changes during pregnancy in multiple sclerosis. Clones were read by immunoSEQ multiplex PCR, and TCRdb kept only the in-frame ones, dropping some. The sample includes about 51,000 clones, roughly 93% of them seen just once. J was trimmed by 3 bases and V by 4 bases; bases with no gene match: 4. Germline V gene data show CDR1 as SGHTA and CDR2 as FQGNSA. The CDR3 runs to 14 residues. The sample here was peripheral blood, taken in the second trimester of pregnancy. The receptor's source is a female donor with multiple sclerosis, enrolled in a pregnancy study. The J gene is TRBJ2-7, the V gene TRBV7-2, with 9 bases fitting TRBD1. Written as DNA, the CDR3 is TGTGCCAGCAGCTCGACAGGGGGAAGCTACGAGCAGTACTTC. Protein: CASSSTGGSYEQYF.